This entry is about one T cell receptor (beta chain). The data derive from a study of cytomegalovirus exposure and HLA in healthy donors. Some clones are missing from TCRdb's copy, which holds only in-frame ones; the method was immunoSEQ multiplex PCR. This sample has 85,000 to 95,000 clones, with roughly 97% found just once. V shed 3 bases and J 1 base; nucleotides not matched to a gene: 9. The CDR3 loop spans 17 amino acids. The germline V gene encodes CDR1 SGHDT and CDR2 YYEEEE. This chain links TRBV5-6 with TRBJ1-1; 10 bases are shared with TRBD1. The sequencing input was PBMCs. The source of this sequence is a man between 18 and 35 years old in good health and CMV-seronegative. DNA of the CDR3: TGTGCCAGCAGCTCGGAGAGGGACAGGGGATCGAACACTGAAGCTTTCTTT. Translating gives CASSSERDRGSNTEAFF.